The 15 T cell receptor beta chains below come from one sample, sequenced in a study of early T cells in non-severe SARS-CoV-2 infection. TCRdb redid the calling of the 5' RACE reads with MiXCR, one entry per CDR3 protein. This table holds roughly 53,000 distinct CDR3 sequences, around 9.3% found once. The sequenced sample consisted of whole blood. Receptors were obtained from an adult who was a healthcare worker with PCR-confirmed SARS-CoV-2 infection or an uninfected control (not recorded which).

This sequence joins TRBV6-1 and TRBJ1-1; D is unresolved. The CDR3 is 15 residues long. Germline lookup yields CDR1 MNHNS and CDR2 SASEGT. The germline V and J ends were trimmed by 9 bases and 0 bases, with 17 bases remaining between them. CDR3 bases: TGTGCCAGTTCACCTCCTTGGACGGTGAACACTGAAGCTTTCTTT. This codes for CASSPPWTVNTEAFF.

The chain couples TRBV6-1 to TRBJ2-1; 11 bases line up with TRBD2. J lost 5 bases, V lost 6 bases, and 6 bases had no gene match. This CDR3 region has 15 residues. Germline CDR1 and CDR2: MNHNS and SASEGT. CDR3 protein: CASSATSGRNNEQFF. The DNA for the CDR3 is TGTGCCAGCAGCGCTACTAGCGGGAGAAACAATGAGCAGTTCTTC.

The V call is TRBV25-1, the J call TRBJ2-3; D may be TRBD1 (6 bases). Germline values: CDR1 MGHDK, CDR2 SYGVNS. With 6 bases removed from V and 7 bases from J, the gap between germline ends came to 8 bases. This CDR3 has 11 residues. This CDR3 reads CASSGTNTQYF. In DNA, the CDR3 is TGTGCCAGCAGCGGGACAAATACGCAGTATTTT. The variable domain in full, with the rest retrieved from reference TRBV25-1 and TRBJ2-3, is EADIYQTPRYLVIGTGKKITLECSQTMGHDKMYWYQQDPGMELHLIHYSYGVNSTEKGDLSSESTVSRIRTEHFPLTLESARPSHTSQYLCASSGTNTQYFGPGTRLTVL.

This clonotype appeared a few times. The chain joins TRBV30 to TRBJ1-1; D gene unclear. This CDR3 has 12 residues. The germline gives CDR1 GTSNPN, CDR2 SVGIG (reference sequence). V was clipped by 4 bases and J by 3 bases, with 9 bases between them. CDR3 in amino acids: CAWNGLHTEAFF. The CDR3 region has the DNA TGTGCCTGGAATGGCCTCCACACTGAAGCTTTCTTT.

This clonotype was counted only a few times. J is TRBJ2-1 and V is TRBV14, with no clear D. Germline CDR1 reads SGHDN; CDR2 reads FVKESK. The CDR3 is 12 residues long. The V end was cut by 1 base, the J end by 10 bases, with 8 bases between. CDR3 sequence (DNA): TGTGCCAGCAGCCAAGGGGGTCCCGAGCAGTTCTTC. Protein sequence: CASSQGGPEQFF.

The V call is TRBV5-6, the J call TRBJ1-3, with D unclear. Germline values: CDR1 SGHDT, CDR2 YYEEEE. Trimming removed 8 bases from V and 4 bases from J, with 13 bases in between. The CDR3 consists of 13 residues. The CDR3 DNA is TGTGCCAGTCGCCCGGTCGGGGGAAACACCATATATTTT. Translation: CASRPVGGNTIYF.

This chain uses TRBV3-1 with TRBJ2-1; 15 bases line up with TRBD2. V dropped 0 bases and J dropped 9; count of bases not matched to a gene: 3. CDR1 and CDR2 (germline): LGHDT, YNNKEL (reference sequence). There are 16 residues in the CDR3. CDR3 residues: CASSQDLGLAGGEQFF. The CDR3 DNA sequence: TGTGCCAGCAGCCAAGATCTGGGACTAGCGGGGGGTGAGCAGTTCTTC.

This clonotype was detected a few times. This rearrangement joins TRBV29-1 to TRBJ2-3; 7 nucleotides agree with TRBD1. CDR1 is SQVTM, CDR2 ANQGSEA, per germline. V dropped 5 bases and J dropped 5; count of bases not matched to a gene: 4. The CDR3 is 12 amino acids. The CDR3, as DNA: TGCAGCGTTAAGGGGGCGGGAGATACGCAGTATTTT. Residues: CSVKGAGDTQYF.

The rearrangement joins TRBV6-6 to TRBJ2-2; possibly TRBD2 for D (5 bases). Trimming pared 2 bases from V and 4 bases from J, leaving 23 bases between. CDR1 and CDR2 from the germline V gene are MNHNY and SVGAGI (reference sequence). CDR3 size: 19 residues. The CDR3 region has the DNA TGTGCCAGCAGTTACCGGGGTCGGGCCTCCCCGGCGGGCACCGGGGAGCTGTTTTTT. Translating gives CASSYRGRASPAGTGELFF.

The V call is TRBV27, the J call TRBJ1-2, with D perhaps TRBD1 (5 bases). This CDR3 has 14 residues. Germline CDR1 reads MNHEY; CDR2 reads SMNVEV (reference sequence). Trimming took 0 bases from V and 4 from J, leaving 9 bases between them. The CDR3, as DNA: TGTGCCAGCAGTTTATCGGGGCTGGGCTATGGCTACACCTTC. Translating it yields CASSLSGLGYGYTF.

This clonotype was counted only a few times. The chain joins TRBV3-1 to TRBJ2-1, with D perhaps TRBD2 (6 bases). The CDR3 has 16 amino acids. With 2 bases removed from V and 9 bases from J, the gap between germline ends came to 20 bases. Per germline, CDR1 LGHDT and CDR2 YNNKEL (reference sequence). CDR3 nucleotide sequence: TGTGCCAGCAGCCAACGTAATTCGGACTTGGGGGGTGAGCAGTTCTTC. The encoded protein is CASSQRNSDLGGEQFF.

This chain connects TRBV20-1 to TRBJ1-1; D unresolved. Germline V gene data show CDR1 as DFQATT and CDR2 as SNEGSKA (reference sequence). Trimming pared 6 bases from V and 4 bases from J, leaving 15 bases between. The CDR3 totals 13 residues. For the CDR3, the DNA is TGCAGTGCAAAAATATTCCTCGGCACTGAAGCTTTCTTT. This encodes CSAKIFLGTEAFF.

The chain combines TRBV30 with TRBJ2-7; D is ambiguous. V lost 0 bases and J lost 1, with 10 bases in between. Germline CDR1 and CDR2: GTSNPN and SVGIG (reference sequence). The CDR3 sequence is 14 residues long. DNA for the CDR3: TGTGCCTGGAGTGTACTGGTGAAGTCCTACGAGCAGTACTTC. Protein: CAWSVLVKSYEQYF.

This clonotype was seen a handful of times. CDR3 residues: CASNLGLAGRNEQFF. The DNA for the CDR3 is TGTGCCAGCAACCTGGGACTAGCGGGGCGCAATGAGCAGTTCTTC. The rearrangement uses TRBV12-3 or TRBV12-4 and TRBJ2-1; 13 bases fit TRBD2. The CDR3 totals 15 residues. V was pared by 7 bases and J by 6 bases, with 6 bases of the junction left unmatched.

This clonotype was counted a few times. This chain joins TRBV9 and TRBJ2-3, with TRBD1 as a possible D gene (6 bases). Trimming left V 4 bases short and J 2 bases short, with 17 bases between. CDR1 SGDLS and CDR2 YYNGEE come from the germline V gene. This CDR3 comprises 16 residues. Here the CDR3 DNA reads TGTGCCAGCAGCCACAATAAGGGGGACCTCACAGATACGCAGTATTTT. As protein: CASSHNKGDLTDTQYF.